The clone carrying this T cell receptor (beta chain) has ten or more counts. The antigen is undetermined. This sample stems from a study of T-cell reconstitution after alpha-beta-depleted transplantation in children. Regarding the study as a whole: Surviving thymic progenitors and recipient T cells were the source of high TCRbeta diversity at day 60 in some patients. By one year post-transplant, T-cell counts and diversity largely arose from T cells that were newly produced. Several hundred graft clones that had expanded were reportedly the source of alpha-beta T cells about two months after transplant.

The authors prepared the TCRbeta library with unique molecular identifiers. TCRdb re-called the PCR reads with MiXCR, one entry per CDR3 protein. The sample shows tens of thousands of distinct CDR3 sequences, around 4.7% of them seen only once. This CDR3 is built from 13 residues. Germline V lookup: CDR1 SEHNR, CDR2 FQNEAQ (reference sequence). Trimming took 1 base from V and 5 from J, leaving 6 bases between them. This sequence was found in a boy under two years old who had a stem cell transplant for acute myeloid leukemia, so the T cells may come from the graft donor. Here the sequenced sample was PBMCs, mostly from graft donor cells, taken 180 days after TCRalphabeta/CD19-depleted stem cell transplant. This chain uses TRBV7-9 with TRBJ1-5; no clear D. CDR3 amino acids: CASSLERDQPQHF. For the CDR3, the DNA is TGTGCCAGCAGCTTAGAGAGGGATCAGCCCCAGCATTTT.